These 14 T cell receptor beta chains originate from one sample sequenced in a study of CD8 T cells in Susac syndrome. With random hexamers, reverse transcription was performed on about 0.5 to 1 ug of RNA. Via MiXCR, TCRdb re-called the immunoSEQ multiplex PCR reads, giving one row per CDR3 protein. The table lists fewer than 350,000 distinct CDR3 sequences, over 75% of them singletons. The sample comprised CD8+ T cells from PBMCs. These TCRs come from a human donor with multiple sclerosis.

The chain uses TRBV9 and TRBJ1-2; 10 bases fit TRBD1. This CDR3 comprises 14 residues. From germline, CDR1 is SGDLS and CDR2 YYNGEE. J was trimmed by 6 bases and V by 4 bases; bases with no gene match: 6. The CDR3 DNA reads as TGTGCCAGCAGCTCGGGACAGGGGAACGATGGCTACACCTTC. This codes for CASSSGQGNDGYTF.

The chain combines TRBV28 with TRBJ2-7; 8 nucleotides match TRBD1. Unmatched junction bases numbered 5, after V lost 0 bases and J lost 4 bases. CDR3 size: 15 residues. Germline V gives CDR1 MDHEN, CDR2 SYDVKM. CDR3 in DNA: TGTGCCAGCAGTTTATGGGGACAGGTCTGGTACGAGCAGTACTTC. It specifies CASSLWGQVWYEQYF. Combining the CDR3 with reference TRBV28 and TRBJ2-7 gives the whole variable domain DVKVTQSSRYLVKRTGEKVFLECVQDMDHENMFWYRQDPGLGLRLIYFSYDVKMKEKGDIPEGYSVSREKKERFSLILESASTNQTSMYLCASSLWGQVWYEQYFGPGTRLTVT.

The chain recombines TRBV4-3 with TRBJ1-2; D gene uncertain. This CDR3 has 13 residues. Germline V gene sequence: CDR1 LGHNA, CDR2 YSLEER. V lost 0 bases, J lost 3 bases, and 5 bases lay in between. CDR3 region: CASSQEPDYGYTF. The CDR3 DNA sequence: TGCGCCAGCAGCCAAGAACCGGACTATGGCTACACCTTC.

The rearrangement joins TRBV29-1 to TRBJ2-1; D is unclear. The CDR3 contains 10 residues. Germline loops: CDR1 SQVTM, CDR2 ANQGSEA. Trimming shortened V by 4 bases and J by 7 bases, and 5 bases separated the two germline ends. CDR3 in amino acids: CSVGVNEQFF. In DNA form, the CDR3 reads TGCAGCGTTGGGGTAAATGAGCAGTTCTTC.

The rearrangement joins TRBV20-1 to TRBJ1-2; 7 bases are shared with TRBD1. V shed 3 bases and J 1 base; nucleotides not matched to a gene: 11. Germline CDR1 is DFQATT and CDR2 is SNEGSKA (reference sequence). The CDR3 loop spans 16 amino acids. The CDR3 is CSARSKGGAVNYGYTF. The CDR3 DNA reads TGCAGTGCTAGGTCCAAAGGGGGCGCGGTTAACTATGGCTACACCTTC.

V is TRBV21-1 and J is TRBJ2-2; TRBD2 is the table's D call, not checked against the DNA. TRBV21-1 is described as a pseudogene. This CDR3 contains 17 residues. CDR3 sequence reads: CASSIGASGRLTGELFF. The DNA for the CDR3 is TGTGCCAGCAGCATTGGTGCTAGCGGGAGGCTCACCGGGGAGCTGTTTTTT.

J is TRBJ1-4 and V is TRBV28; no definite D call. In germline, CDR1 is MDHEN, CDR2 SYDVKM. V gave up 8 bases and J gave up 8 bases, with 18 bases separating them. The length of the CDR3 is 14 residues. CDR3 nucleotide sequence: TGTGCCAGCGTCCCCAACTTGGGTTCGGAAAAACTGTTTTTT. Its protein is CASVPNLGSEKLFF.

Note on this clonotype: Relative to the germline gene, one junction end is altered; a read error may explain this. The chain uses TRBV9 and TRBJ2-7; 13 positions match TRBD2. The CDR3 loop spans 15 amino acids. In germline, CDR1 is SGDLS, CDR2 YYNGEE. CDR3 in DNA: TGTGCCAGCACCGTAGGGACTAGCGGGGCCTACGAGCAGTACTTC. Translating gives CASTVGTSGAYEQYF.

This clonotype was seen a handful of times. This sequence joins TRBV11-2 and TRBJ1-4; 10 nucleotides match TRBD1. Losses at the gene ends were 2 bases for V and 4 bases for J; bases not matched to a gene: 10. Looked up from germline, CDR1 is SGHAT and CDR2 is FQNNGV. This CDR3 is built from 18 residues. CDR3 in amino acids: CASSLRGDRGIFNEKLFF. The CDR3 bases are TGTGCCAGCAGCTTAAGGGGGGACAGGGGAATATTTAATGAAAAACTGTTTTTT.

V is TRBV27 and J is TRBJ2-2; the D gene is possibly TRBD2 (5 bases). CDR1 MNHEY and CDR2 SMNVEV come from the germline V gene (reference sequence). V lost 5 bases, J lost 5 bases, and 12 bases lay in between. The CDR3 runs to 14 residues. CDR3 amino acids: CASSPQSGTGELFF. The CDR3 DNA is TGTGCCAGCAGTCCCCAAAGCGGAACCGGGGAGCTGTTTTTT.

The rearrangement links TRBV19 to TRBJ2-1, with 11 bases fitting TRBD2. Germline V CDR1 and CDR2: LNHDA, SQIVND (reference sequence). The V gene end was trimmed by 5 bases and the J gene end by 4 bases; junction bases not matched to a gene: 4. The CDR3 spans 15 residues. The CDR3 spells CASSLTSGGYNEQFF. The DNA of the CDR3 is TGTGCCAGTAGTCTTACTAGCGGGGGTTACAATGAGCAGTTCTTC.

The chain recombines TRBV30 with TRBJ2-1; D gene unclear. The CDR3 contains 11 residues. Germline-derived CDR1 and CDR2 are GTSNPN and SVGIG (reference sequence). Trimming took 0 bases from V and 15 from J, leaving 12 bases between them. CDR3: CAWSVPNGRFF. In DNA form, the CDR3 reads TGTGCCTGGAGTGTACCCAACGGGCGGTTCTTC.

This chain connects TRBV28 to TRBJ2-7, with 8 nucleotides matching TRBD1. V lost 6 bases to trimming and J lost 7 bases; unmatched junction nucleotides: 11. This CDR3 comprises 14 residues. From germline, CDR1 is MDHEN and CDR2 SYDVKM. The CDR3 protein is CASSLRGRVREQYF. In DNA form, the CDR3 reads TGTGCCAGCAGCCTCAGGGGGCGCGTGAGAGAGCAGTACTTC.

The V and J genes are TRBV7-9 and TRBJ1-5; no reliable D call. Germline V gene lookup returns CDR1 SEHNR and CDR2 FQNEAQ (reference sequence). The CDR3 runs 15 residues. Trimming pared 1 base from V and 0 bases from J, leaving 7 bases between. The CDR3 protein is CASSLDNPSNQPQHF. CDR3 DNA: TGTGCCAGCAGCTTAGATAATCCTAGCAATCAGCCCCAGCATTTT. Full variable domain (remainder filled in from reference TRBV7-9 and TRBJ1-5): DTGVSQNPRHKITKRGQNVTFRCDPISEHNRLYWYRQTLGQGPEFLTYFQNEAQLEKSRLLSDRFSAERPKGSFSTLEIQRTEQGDSAMYLCASSLDNPSNQPQHFGDGTRLSIL.